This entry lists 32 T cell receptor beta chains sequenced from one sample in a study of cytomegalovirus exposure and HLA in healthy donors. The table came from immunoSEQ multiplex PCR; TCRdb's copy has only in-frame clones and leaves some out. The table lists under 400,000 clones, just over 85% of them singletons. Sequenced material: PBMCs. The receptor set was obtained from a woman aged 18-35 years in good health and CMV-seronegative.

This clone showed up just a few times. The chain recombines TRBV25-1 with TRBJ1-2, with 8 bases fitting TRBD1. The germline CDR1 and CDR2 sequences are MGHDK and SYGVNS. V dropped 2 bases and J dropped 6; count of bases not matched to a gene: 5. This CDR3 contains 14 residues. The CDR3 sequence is CASSEQDRVDGYTF. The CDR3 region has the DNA TGTGCCAGCAGTGAACAGGACAGGGTAGATGGCTACACCTTC.

The CDR3 sequence: CASGGRAGVADTQYF. The CDR3 region has the DNA TGTGCCAGCGGGGGTAGAGCGGGAGTTGCGGATACGCAGTATTTT. The rearrangement joins TRBV2 to TRBJ2-3; 8 bases line up with TRBD2. After removal of 8 bases from V and 6 bases from J, the junction contained 13 bases not matched to a gene. The CDR3 has 15 residues. Germline V gene data show CDR1 as SNHLY and CDR2 as FYNNEI.

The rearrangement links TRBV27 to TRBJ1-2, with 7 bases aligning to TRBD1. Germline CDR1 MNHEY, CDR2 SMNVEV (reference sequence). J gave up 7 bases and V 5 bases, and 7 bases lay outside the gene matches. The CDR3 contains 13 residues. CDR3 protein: CASSPDRAVGYTF. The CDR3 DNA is TGTGCCAGCAGTCCTGACAGGGCGGTTGGCTACACCTTC.

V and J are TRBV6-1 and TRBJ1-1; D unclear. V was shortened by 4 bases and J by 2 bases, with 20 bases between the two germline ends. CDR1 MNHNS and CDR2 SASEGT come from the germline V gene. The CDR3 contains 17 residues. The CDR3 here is CASSVMSKGRLNTEAFF. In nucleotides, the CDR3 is TGTGCCAGCAGTGTGATGTCGAAAGGGAGACTTAACACTGAAGCTTTCTTT.

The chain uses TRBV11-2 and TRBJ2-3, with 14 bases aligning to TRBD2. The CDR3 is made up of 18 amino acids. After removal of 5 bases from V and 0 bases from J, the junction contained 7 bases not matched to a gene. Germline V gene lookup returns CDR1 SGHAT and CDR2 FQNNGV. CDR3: CASSRTSGGKTSTDTQYF. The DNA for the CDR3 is TGTGCCAGCAGCCGGACTAGCGGGGGGAAGACAAGCACAGATACGCAGTATTTT.

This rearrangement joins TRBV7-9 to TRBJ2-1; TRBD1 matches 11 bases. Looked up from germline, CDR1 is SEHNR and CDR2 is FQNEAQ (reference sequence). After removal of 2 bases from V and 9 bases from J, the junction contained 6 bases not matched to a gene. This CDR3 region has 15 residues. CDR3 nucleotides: TGTGCCAGCAGCTTATGGGACAGGGGGTCGAGTGAGCAGTTCTTC. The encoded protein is CASSLWDRGSSEQFF.

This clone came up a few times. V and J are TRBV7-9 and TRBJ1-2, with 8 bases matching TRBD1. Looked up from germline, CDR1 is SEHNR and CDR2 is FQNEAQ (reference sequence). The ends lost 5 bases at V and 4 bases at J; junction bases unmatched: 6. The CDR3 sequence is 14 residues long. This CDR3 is CASSPGQGGYGYTF. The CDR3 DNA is TGTGCCAGCAGCCCCGGACAGGGTGGCTATGGCTACACCTTC.

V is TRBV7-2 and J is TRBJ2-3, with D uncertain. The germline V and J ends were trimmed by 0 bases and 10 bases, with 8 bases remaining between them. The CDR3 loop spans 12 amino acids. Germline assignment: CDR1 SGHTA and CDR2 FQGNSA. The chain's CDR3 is CASSLANYAQYF. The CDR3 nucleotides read TGTGCCAGCAGCTTAGCGAACTACGCGCAGTATTTT.

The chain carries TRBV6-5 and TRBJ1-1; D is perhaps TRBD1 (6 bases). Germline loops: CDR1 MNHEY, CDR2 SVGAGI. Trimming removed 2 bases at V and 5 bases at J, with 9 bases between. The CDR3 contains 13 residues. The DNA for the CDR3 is TGTGCCAGCAGTTACCGGGACACGACTGAAGCTTTCTTT. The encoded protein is CASSYRDTTEAFF.

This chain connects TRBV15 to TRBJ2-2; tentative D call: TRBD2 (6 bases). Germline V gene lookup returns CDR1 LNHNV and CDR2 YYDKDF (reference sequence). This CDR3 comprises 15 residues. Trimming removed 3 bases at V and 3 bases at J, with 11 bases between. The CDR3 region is CATSRTGGHTGELFF. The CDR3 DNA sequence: TGTGCCACCAGCAGGACTGGAGGGCACACCGGGGAGCTGTTTTTT.

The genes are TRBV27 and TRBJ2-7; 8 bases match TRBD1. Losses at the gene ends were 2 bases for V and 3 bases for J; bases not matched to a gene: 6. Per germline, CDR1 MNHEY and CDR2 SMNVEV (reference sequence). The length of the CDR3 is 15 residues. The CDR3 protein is CASSLSPDRGYEQYF. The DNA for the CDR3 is TGTGCCAGCAGTTTAAGCCCTGACAGGGGCTACGAGCAGTACTTC.

The CDR3: CASSQDLETSGGLDTQYF. The CDR3 coding sequence is TGCGCCAGCAGCCAAGATTTGGAAACTAGCGGGGGTCTAGATACGCAGTATTTT. J is TRBJ2-3 and V is TRBV4-1, with 11 nucleotides matching TRBD2. V dropped 0 bases and J dropped 5; count of bases not matched to a gene: 10. Germline CDR1 reads MGHRA; CDR2 reads YSYEKL. The CDR3 has 18 residues.

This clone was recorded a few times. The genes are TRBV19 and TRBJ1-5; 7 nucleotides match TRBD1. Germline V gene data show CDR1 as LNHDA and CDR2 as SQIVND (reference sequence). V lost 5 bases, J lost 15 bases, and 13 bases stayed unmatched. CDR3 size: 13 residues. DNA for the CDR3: TGTGCCAGTAGTCACAAGCTGACAGGGCCCGCGCATTTT. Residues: CASSHKLTGPAHF.

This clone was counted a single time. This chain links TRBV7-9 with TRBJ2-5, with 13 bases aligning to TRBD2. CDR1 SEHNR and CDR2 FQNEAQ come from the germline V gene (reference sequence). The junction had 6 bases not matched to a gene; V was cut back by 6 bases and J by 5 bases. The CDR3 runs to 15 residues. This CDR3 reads CASRRLAGGLETQYF. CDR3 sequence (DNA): TGTGCCAGCAGGAGACTAGCGGGAGGTTTGGAGACCCAGTACTTC.

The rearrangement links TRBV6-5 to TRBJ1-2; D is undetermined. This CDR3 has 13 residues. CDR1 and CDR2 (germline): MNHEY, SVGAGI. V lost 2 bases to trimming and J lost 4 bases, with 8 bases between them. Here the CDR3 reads CASSYGGSYGYTF. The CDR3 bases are TGTGCCAGCAGTTACGGTGGGAGCTATGGCTACACCTTC.

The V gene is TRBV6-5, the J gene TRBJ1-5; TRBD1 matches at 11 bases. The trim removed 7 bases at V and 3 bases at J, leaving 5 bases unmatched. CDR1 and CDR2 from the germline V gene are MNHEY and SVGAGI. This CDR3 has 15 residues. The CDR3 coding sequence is TGTGCCAGCATGGTGGACAGGGGGCCCAATCAGCCCCAGCATTTT. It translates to CASMVDRGPNQPQHF.

CDR3 DNA sequence: TGTGCCAGCAGTCACCGGATTCGGGGTAACACTGAAGCTTTCTTT. Protein sequence: CASSHRIRGNTEAFF. This sequence joins TRBV27 and TRBJ1-1, with D hard to call. This CDR3 has 15 residues. The germline V and J ends were trimmed by 5 bases and 2 bases, with 15 bases remaining between them. The germline V gene has CDR1 MNHEY and CDR2 SMNVEV (reference sequence).

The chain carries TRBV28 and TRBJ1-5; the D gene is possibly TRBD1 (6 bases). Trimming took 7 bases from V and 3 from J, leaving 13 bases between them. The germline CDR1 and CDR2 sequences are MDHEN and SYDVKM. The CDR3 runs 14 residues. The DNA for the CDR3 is TGTGCCAGCACTGGGGGGGCGGACAATCAGCCCCAGCATTTT. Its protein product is CASTGGADNQPQHF.

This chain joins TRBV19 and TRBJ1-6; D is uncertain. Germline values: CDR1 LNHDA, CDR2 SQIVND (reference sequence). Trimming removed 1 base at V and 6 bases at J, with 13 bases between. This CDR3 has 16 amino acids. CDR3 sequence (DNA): TGTGCCAGTAGTATAGCAAAGGCCGCGGGTAATTCACCCCTCCACTTT. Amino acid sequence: CASSIAKAAGNSPLHF.

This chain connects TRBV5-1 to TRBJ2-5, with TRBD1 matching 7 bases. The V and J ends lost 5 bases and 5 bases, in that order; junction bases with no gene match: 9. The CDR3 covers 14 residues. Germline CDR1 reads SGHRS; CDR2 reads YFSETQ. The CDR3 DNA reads TGCGCCAGCAGTTACAGGGGTGGTAGGGAGACCCAGTACTTC. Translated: CASSYRGGRETQYF.

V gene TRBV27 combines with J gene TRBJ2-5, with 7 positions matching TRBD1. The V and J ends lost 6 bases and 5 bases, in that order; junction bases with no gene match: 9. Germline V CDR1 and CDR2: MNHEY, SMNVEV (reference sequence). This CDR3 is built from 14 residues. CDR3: CASRETGVGETQYF. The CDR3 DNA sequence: TGTGCCAGCAGGGAAACAGGGGTCGGGGAGACCCAGTACTTC.

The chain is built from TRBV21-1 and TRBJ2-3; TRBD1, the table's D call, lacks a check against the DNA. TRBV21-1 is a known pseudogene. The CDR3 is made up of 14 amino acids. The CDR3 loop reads CASSKVLATDTQYF. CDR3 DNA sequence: TGTGCCAGCAGCAAAGTCTTGGCAACAGATACGCAGTATTTT.

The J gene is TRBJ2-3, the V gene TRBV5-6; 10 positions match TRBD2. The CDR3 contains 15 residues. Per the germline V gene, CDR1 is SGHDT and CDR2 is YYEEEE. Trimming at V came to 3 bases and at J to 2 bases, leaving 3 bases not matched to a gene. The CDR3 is CASSSLAGDTDTQYF. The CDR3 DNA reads TGTGCCAGCAGCTCCCTAGCGGGGGACACAGATACGCAGTATTTT.

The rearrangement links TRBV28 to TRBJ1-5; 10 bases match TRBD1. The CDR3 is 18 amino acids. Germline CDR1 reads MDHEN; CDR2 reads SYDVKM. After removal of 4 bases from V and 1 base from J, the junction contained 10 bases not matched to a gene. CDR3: CASSSRKTGGKSNQPQHF. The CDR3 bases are TGTGCCAGCAGTTCCAGAAAGACAGGGGGCAAGAGCAATCAGCCCCAGCATTTT.

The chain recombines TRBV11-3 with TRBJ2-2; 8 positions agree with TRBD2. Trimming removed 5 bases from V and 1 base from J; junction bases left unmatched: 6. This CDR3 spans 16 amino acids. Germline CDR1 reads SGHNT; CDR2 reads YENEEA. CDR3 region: CASSPSGTRNTGELFF. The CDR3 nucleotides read TGTGCCAGCAGCCCCTCCGGGACTAGGAACACCGGGGAGCTGTTTTTT.

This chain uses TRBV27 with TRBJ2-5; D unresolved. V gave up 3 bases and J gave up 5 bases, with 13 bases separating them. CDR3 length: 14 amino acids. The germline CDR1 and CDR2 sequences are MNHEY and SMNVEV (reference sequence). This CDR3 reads CASSFVASWETQYF. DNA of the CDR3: TGTGCCAGCAGTTTCGTCGCCAGTTGGGAGACCCAGTACTTC.

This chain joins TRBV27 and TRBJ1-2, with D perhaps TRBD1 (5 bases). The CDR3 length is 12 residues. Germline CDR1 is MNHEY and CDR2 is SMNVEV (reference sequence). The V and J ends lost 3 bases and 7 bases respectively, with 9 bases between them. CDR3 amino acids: CASSFGGVGYTF. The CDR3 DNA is TGTGCCAGCAGTTTTGGGGGGGTTGGCTACACCTTC.

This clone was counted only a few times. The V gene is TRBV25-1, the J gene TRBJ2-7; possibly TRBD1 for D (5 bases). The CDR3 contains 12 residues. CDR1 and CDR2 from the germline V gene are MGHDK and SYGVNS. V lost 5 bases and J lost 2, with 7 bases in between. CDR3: CASSTGTYEQYF. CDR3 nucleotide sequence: TGTGCCAGCAGTACAGGTACCTACGAGCAGTACTTC.

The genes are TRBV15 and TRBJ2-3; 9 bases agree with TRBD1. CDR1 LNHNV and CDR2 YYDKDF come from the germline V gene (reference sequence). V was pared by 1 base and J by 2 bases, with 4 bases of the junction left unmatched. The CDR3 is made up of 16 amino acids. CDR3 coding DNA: TGTGCCACCAGCAGAGCAAGGGACAGGGCCACAGATACGCAGTATTTT. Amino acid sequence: CATSRARDRATDTQYF. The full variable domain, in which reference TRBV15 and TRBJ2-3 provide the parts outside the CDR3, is DAMVIQNPRYQVTQFGKPVTLSCSQTLNHNVMYWYQQKSSQAPKLLFHYYDKDFNNEADTPDNFQSRRPNTSFCFLDIRSPGLGDTAMYLCATSRARDRATDTQYFGPGTRLTVL.

The CDR3 DNA reads as TGTGCCAGCAGTTTATCGGTAGGGGGAAACACTGAAGCTTTCTTT. It encodes CASSLSVGGNTEAFF. The gene calls are TRBV27 and TRBJ1-1; TRBD1 might be the D (6 bases). This CDR3 is built from 15 residues. The ends were cut back, 0 bases at V and 2 bases at J, with 10 bases in the middle. Germline V gene data show CDR1 as MNHEY and CDR2 as SMNVEV (reference sequence).

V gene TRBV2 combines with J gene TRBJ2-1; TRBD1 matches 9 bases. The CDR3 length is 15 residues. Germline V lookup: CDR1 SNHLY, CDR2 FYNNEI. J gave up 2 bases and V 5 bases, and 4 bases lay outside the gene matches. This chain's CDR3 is CASSPDRGAYNEQFF. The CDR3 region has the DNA TGTGCCAGCAGTCCCGACAGGGGGGCCTACAATGAGCAGTTCTTC.

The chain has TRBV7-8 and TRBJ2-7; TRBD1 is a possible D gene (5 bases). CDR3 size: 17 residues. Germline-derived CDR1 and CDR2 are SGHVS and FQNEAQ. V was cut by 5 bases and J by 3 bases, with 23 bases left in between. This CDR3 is CASSIGHPQDPHYEQYF. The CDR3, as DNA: TGTGCCAGCAGCATAGGACACCCACAGGACCCACACTACGAGCAGTACTTC. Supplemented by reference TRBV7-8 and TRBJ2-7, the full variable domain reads GAGVSQSPRYKVAKRGQDVALRCDPISGHVSLFWYQQALGQGPEFLTYFQNEAQLDKSGLPSDRFFAERPEGSVSTLKIQRTQQEDSAVYLCASSIGHPQDPHYEQYFGPGTRLTVT.